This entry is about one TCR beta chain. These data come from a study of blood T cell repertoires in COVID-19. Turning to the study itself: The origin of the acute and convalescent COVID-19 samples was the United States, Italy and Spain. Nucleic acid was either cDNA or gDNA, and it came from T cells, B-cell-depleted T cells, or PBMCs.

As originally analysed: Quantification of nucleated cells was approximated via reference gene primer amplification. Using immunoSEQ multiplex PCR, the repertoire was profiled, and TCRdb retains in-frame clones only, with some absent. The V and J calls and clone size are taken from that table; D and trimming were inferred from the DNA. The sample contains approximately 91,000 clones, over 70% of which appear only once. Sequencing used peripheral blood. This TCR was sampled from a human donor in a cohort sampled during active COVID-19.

The CDR3 spells CASSPGTGKNEQYF. CDR3 DNA: TGTGCCAGCAGCCCCGGGACAGGGAAAAACGAGCAGTACTTC. The chain recombines TRBV11-2 with TRBJ2-7, with 9 bases identical to TRBD1. V gave up 5 bases and J gave up 5 bases; unmatched junction bases: 7. Per germline, CDR1 SGHAT and CDR2 FQNNGV. The CDR3 loop spans 14 amino acids.